What follows are 31 T cell receptor beta chains derived from one specimen sequenced in a study of T cells in localized non-small cell lung cancer. Some clones are missing from TCRdb's copy, which holds only in-frame ones; the method was immunoSEQ multiplex PCR. Here the sample spans over 2,000 clones, 35% to 40% being singletons. The source material was normal lung tissue next to the tumor, sampled before any cancer treatment. The receptors were gathered from a male donor older than 55 with stage I lung adenocarcinoma.

This clone is classed as large. The genes are TRBV30 and TRBJ2-5, with D possibly called TRBD1 or TRBD2 (5 bases each). Germline V gene sequence: CDR1 GTSNPN, CDR2 SVGIG (reference sequence). V dropped 2 bases and J dropped 9 bases, with 16 bases sitting between them. The CDR3 length is 13 residues. For the CDR3, the DNA is TGTGCCTGGAGTCCGGGACCCGCCGCGTCCCAGTACTTC. Its protein product is CAWSPGPAASQYF. Based on the CDR3 plus reference TRBV30 and TRBJ2-5, the full variable domain is SQTIHQWPATLVQPVGSPLSLECTVEGTSNPNLYWYRQAAGRGLQLLFYSVGIGQISSEVPQNLSASRPQDRQFILSSKKLLLSDSGFYLCAWSPGPAASQYFGPGTRLLVL.

This chain joins TRBV19 and TRBJ1-2; D not resolved. The ends were cut back, 0 bases at V and 6 bases at J, with 5 bases in the middle. CDR1 is LNHDA and CDR2 is SQIVND in the germline V gene (reference sequence). This CDR3 has 12 amino acids. This chain's CDR3 is CASSIERNGYTF. For the CDR3, the DNA is TGTGCCAGTAGTATAGAGAGGAATGGCTACACCTTC.

This clone occurred a few times. V is TRBV10-3 and J is TRBJ1-1, with D maybe TRBD1 (5 bases). V was shortened by 2 bases and J by 0 bases, with 10 bases between the two germline ends. This CDR3 comprises 15 residues. Germline assignment: CDR1 ENHRY and CDR2 SYGVKD. Here the CDR3 DNA reads TGTGCCATCAGTGAGGGGACCGATATGAACACTGAAGCTTTCTTT. It yields the protein CAISEGTDMNTEAFF.

The chain combines TRBV10-2 with TRBJ1-5; D gene ambiguous. The CDR3 has 13 residues. Germline V gene lookup returns CDR1 WSHSY and CDR2 SAAADI. V was clipped by 6 bases and J by 1 base, with 7 bases between them. This chain's CDR3 is CASSPLSNQPQHF. CDR3 nucleotide sequence: TGCGCCAGCAGCCCATTAAGCAATCAGCCCCAGCATTTT.

Only a few counts were recorded for this clone. The chain carries TRBV11-3 and TRBJ2-2; D remains unclear. V lost 1 base and J lost 1, with 4 bases in between. The CDR3 is made up of 14 amino acids. Per the germline V gene, CDR1 is SGHNT and CDR2 is YENEEA. The CDR3 loop is CASSLGGNTGELFF. Written as DNA, the CDR3 is TGTGCCAGCAGCTTAGGGGGGAACACCGGGGAGCTGTTTTTT.

The V call is TRBV19, the J call TRBJ2-6; D remains ambiguous. The CDR3 runs 14 residues. V was shortened by 4 bases and J by 4 bases, with 8 bases between the two germline ends. Per the germline V gene, CDR1 is LNHDA and CDR2 is SQIVND (reference sequence). For the CDR3, the DNA is TGTGCCAGTAGTAACCAAGGGGGGGCCAACGTCCTGACTTTC. It codes for CASSNQGGANVLTF. Combining the CDR3 with reference TRBV19 and TRBJ2-6 gives the whole variable domain DGGITQSPKYLFRKEGQNVTLSCEQNLNHDAMYWYRQDPGQGLRLIYYSQIVNDFQKGDIAEGYSVSREKKESFPLTVTSAQKNPTAFYLCASSNQGGANVLTFGAGSRLTVL.

This sequence joins TRBV28 and TRBJ2-1, with D perhaps TRBD2 (6 bases). The CDR3 consists of 16 residues. The ends were cut back, 7 bases at V and 4 bases at J, with 20 bases in the middle. Per germline, CDR1 MDHEN and CDR2 SYDVKM. The CDR3 bases are TGTGCCAGCACCCTTAATCGAGGACGGGGGTACAATGAGCAGTTCTTC. Protein: CASTLNRGRGYNEQFF.

This clone was seen a few times. This chain joins TRBV5-1 and TRBJ2-1, with 9 bases lining up with TRBD2. The CDR3 spans 15 residues. Germline-derived CDR1 and CDR2 are SGHRS and YFSETQ. V lost 6 bases and J lost 8; bases outside the gene matches: 12. Here the CDR3 reads CASNAGRGGPDEQFF. Here the CDR3 DNA reads TGCGCCAGCAACGCGGGGCGGGGGGGCCCGGATGAGCAGTTCTTC.

This clone has more than one count but fewer than ten. This chain uses TRBV19 with TRBJ2-2, with D possibly matching TRBD2 (6 bases). This CDR3 has 15 amino acids. The V end lost 7 bases, the J end lost 4 bases, and 16 bases lay between the germline ends. CDR1 is LNHDA and CDR2 is SQIVND in the germline V gene (reference sequence). The CDR3 DNA reads as TGTGCCAGTACCTCCGTCGGGAGTGCCACCGGGGAGCTGTTTTTT. It specifies CASTSVGSATGELFF.

The chain links TRBV18 to TRBJ1-5; the D is unclear. The CDR3 extends over 15 amino acids. CDR1 and CDR2 (germline): KGHSH, LQKENI. The V gene lost 1 base and the J gene lost 4 bases, with 11 bases spanning the gap. The chain's CDR3 is CASSPRVTANQPQHF. In nucleotides, the CDR3 is TGTGCCAGCTCACCACGGGTGACGGCTAATCAGCCCCAGCATTTT.

This clone was recorded a few times. The gene calls are TRBV7-6 and TRBJ2-5; a possible D gene is TRBD1 (6 bases). Trimming removed 5 bases from V and 3 bases from J, with 13 bases in between. CDR3 length equals 14 residues. Germline V gene data show CDR1 as SGHVS and CDR2 as FNYEAQ. Written as DNA, the CDR3 is TGTGCCAGCAGCACCCCCGGGACAAAAGAGACCCAGTACTTC. Amino acid sequence: CASSTPGTKETQYF.

This clone is a singleton in its sample. This chain links TRBV19 with TRBJ2-3; D is perhaps TRBD1 (6 bases). Germline values: CDR1 LNHDA, CDR2 SQIVND (reference sequence). The CDR3 spans 14 residues. Trimming took off 6 bases at V and 2 bases at J, with 12 bases between the two ends. Written as DNA, the CDR3 is TGTGCCAGTAGCGGACAGCTCCACACAGATACGCAGTATTTT. This encodes CASSGQLHTDTQYF.

The chain carries TRBV28 and TRBJ2-5, with 12 positions matching TRBD2. This CDR3 contains 15 residues. Germline loops: CDR1 MDHEN, CDR2 SYDVKM. Trimming removed 4 bases from V and 6 bases from J; junction bases left unmatched: 6. The CDR3 nucleotides read TGTGCCAGCAGTTCGACTAGCGGGAGTAGAAAGACCCAGTACTTC. It is translated as CASSSTSGSRKTQYF.

This chain connects TRBV19 to TRBJ2-4; no clear D gene. The CDR3 extends over 15 amino acids. The V and J ends lost 5 bases and 0 bases respectively, with 11 bases between them. Germline values: CDR1 LNHDA, CDR2 SQIVND (reference sequence). The CDR3 sequence: CASSSIAIAKNIQYF. CDR3 nucleotide sequence: TGTGCCAGTAGTTCAATCGCCATAGCCAAAAACATTCAGTACTTC.

Sample share makes this clone hyperexpanded. V is TRBV10-2 and J is TRBJ2-2; TRBD1 aligns across 9 bases. There are 13 residues in the CDR3. Looked up from germline, CDR1 is WSHSY and CDR2 is SAAADI. With V trimmed by 8 bases and J by 7 bases, 5 bases remained unmatched. CDR3 region: CASGDRVDGELFF. As DNA, the CDR3 is TGCGCCAGCGGGGACAGGGTGGACGGGGAGCTGTTTTTT.

This clone was seen only a few times. The rearrangement joins TRBV11-3 to TRBJ2-7, with 7 bases that match TRBD1. The germline CDR1 and CDR2 sequences are SGHNT and YENEEA. Trimming cost V 5 bases and J 2 bases; bases outside gene matches: 6. This CDR3 has 14 amino acids. In DNA form, the CDR3 reads TGTGCCAGCAGCGTGACAGGGTTAACCTACGAGCAGTACTTC. Encoded protein: CASSVTGLTYEQYF.

The chain has TRBV6-8 and TRBJ2-1; the D gene is possibly TRBD1 (6 bases). The CDR3 has 15 residues. V shed 5 bases and J shed 5 bases, with 16 bases lying between them. Per germline, CDR1 MNHGY and CDR2 SAAAGT. The CDR3 spells CASSDQGFTHNEQFF. CDR3 DNA: TGTGCCAGCAGTGATCAGGGGTTTACCCACAATGAGCAGTTCTTC.

V is TRBV9 and J is TRBJ1-5, with unresolved D. V was shortened by 5 bases and J by 6 bases, with 9 bases between the two germline ends. Germline CDR1 and CDR2: SGDLS and YYNGEE. There are 12 residues in the CDR3. CDR3 amino acids: CASSFPGQPQHF. Here the CDR3 DNA reads TGTGCCAGCAGTTTTCCCGGTCAGCCCCAGCATTTT.

The chain combines TRBV30 with TRBJ2-7; D is undetermined. Germline loops: CDR1 GTSNPN, CDR2 SVGIG (reference sequence). With 5 bases removed from V and 4 bases from J, the gap between germline ends came to 15 bases. The length of the CDR3 is 13 residues. This CDR3 is CAWARKLLYEQYF. The CDR3 nucleotides are TGTGCCTGGGCCCGGAAACTTCTTTACGAGCAGTACTTC.

This clone is medium-sized within its sample. The J gene is TRBJ2-7, the V gene TRBV6-7, with 8 positions matching TRBD1. TRBV6-7 counts as an open reading frame of uncertain function. The V and J ends lost 2 bases and 5 bases, in that order; junction bases with no gene match: 8. This CDR3 spans 15 amino acids. CDR3 region: CASSYGGQGFDEQYF. CDR3 DNA sequence: TGTGCCAGCAGTTACGGCGGACAGGGTTTCGACGAGCAGTACTTC.

The chain has TRBV6-8 and TRBJ1-2; D may be TRBD1 (5 bases). Deletions cut 0 bases from V and 2 bases from J, with 13 bases between. Germline CDR1 MNHGY, CDR2 SAAAGT. This CDR3 region has 16 residues. The CDR3 loop reads CASSYSINRLNYGYTF. The CDR3, as DNA: TGTGCCAGCAGTTACTCGATTAACAGGTTAAACTATGGCTACACCTTC.

This clone counts as medium-sized (0.01 to 0.1%). The sample holds other DNA sequences that translate to the same CDR3. The chain employs TRBV11-3 and TRBJ2-5, with TRBD2 matching over 12 bases. The CDR3 loop spans 16 amino acids. Germline-derived CDR1 and CDR2 are SGHNT and YENEEA. V was pared by 5 bases and J by 3 bases, with 7 bases of the junction left unmatched. CDR3 nucleotide sequence: TGTGCCAGCAGCCTTCTAGCGGGGGGGATGGAAGAGACCCAGTACTTC. It yields the protein CASSLLAGGMEETQYF.

The chain recombines TRBV28 with TRBJ2-5; D might be TRBD1 or TRBD2, each matching 5 bases. There are 15 residues in the CDR3. Germline assignment: CDR1 MDHEN and CDR2 SYDVKM. Trimming stripped 5 bases from V and 6 bases from J, with 19 bases between. The CDR3 DNA sequence: TGTGCCAGCAGTCAACCCCGGACTGGGGCTAAGACCCAGTACTTC. Protein: CASSQPRTGAKTQYF.

The chain recombines TRBV28 with TRBJ1-3; TRBD1 aligns across 8 bases. V lost 5 bases and J lost 3; bases outside the gene matches: 9. The CDR3 extends over 16 amino acids. CDR1 is MDHEN and CDR2 is SYDVKM in the germline V gene. The CDR3 DNA sequence: TGTGCCAGCAGTCCTACAGGGGGAATAGTTGGAAACACCATATATTTT. Translating it yields CASSPTGGIVGNTIYF.

This clone was seen a handful of times. This sequence joins TRBV7-2 and TRBJ1-1, with TRBD1 as a possible D gene (6 bases). Germline-derived CDR1 and CDR2 are SGHTA and FQGNSA. This CDR3 is built from 13 residues. V lost 5 bases, J lost 5 bases, and 12 bases lay in between. This CDR3 is CASSPRGGTEAFF. CDR3 nucleotides: TGTGCCAGCAGCCCGCGAGGGGGAACTGAAGCTTTCTTT.

The gene calls are TRBV11-3 and TRBJ2-7; a possible D gene is TRBD1 (6 bases). The CDR3 has 16 amino acids. The V gene lost 4 bases and the J gene lost 0 bases, with 16 bases spanning the gap. Per germline, CDR1 SGHNT and CDR2 YENEEA. CDR3 sequence reads: CASSSQQGLASYEQYF. The CDR3 coding sequence is TGTGCCAGCAGCTCACAACAGGGTCTTGCCTCCTACGAGCAGTACTTC.

Sample share makes this clone medium-sized. The chain is built from TRBV6-8 and TRBJ1-1; TRBD1 is a possible D gene (5 bases). V shed 9 bases and J shed 4 bases, with 15 bases lying between them. The CDR3 totals 13 residues. Per germline, CDR1 MNHGY and CDR2 SAAAGT. The CDR3 coding sequence is TGTGCCAGTAAACCCGGGGCGAGCACTGAAGCTTTCTTT. It codes for CASKPGASTEAFF.

As DNA, the CDR3 is TGTGCCAGCAGTTATTTTGACAGGCCAGGCTATGGCTACACCTTC. Translating gives CASSYFDRPGYGYTF. The gene calls are TRBV6-8 and TRBJ1-2; D may be TRBD1 (6 bases). The CDR3 loop spans 15 amino acids. Germline assignment: CDR1 MNHGY and CDR2 SAAAGT. V was cut by 3 bases and J by 4 bases, with 15 bases left in between.

The rearrangement links TRBV6-8 to TRBJ1-6, with D maybe TRBD1 (6 bases). V gave up 2 bases and J gave up 5 bases, with 7 bases separating them. Germline CDR1 MNHGY, CDR2 SAAAGT. The CDR3 totals 14 residues. Written as DNA, the CDR3 is TGTGCCAGCAGTTACGACAGGAATAATTCACCCCTCCACTTT. Translation gives CASSYDRNNSPLHF.

This clone was picked up a small number of times. The CDR3 here is CSVGLSSGGNEQFF. CDR3 nucleotide sequence: TGCAGCGTTGGCCTTTCTAGCGGGGGGAATGAGCAGTTCTTC. The chain is built from TRBV29-1 and TRBJ2-1; 11 nucleotides agree with TRBD2. Trimming at V came to 4 bases and at J to 7 bases, leaving 6 bases not matched to a gene. This CDR3 is 14 amino acids long. CDR1 and CDR2 (germline): SQVTM, ANQGSEA.

This chain links TRBV12-2 with TRBJ2-3; the table's D call of TRBD1 was not tested on the DNA. TRBV12-2 is recorded as a pseudogene. The CDR3 runs 15 residues. Written as DNA, the CDR3 is TGTGCCAGTGGACAGGGGGTACGTGGCACAGATACGCAGTATTTT. Its protein product is CASGQGVRGTDTQYF.